The 16 T cell receptor beta chains in this list originate from one sample, sequenced in a study of human T cells and chemical hapten exposure (dated by TCRdb to the early 2020s). The time point tag for this specimen amounts to: pre-sensitization, week 0. Reading the label with the study, this specimen's treatment or condition is: therapeutic diphenylcyclopropenone sensitization with weekly scalp DPC. The library was produced with RACE. The sequencing machine was a NextSeq 500. TCRdb redid the processing of the public reads, applying fastp at Q25 and MiXCR, and retained in-frame beta chains. All rows with the same CDR3 protein become a single entry with the most common DNA and genes. The sample profile shows about 260,000 distinct CDR3 sequences; over 8% of them were found once. The top ten constitute about 2.5% of the sample. Sample: whole blood, taken in connection with sensitization to the hapten diphenylcyclopropenone (DPC). These receptors all come from a woman aged 40 to 50 with alopecia areata. Some clones in this sample may be carry-over from other donors' samples.

A few counts support this clonotype. One end of the junction is discordant with germline, which a read error may explain. The chain uses TRBV7-7 and TRBJ2-3; 8 bases fit TRBD2. The length of the CDR3 is 14 residues. Looked up from germline, CDR1 is SSHAT and CDR2 is FNYEAQ (reference sequence). CDR3 amino acids: CASSATSAADTQYF. For the CDR3, the DNA is TGTGCTAGCAGCGCGACTAGCGCCGCAGATACGCAGTATTTT.

This clonotype was picked up many times. The chain links TRBV12-3 or TRBV12-4 to TRBJ1-5; D perhaps matches TRBD1 (6 bases). V lost 3 bases, J lost 3 bases, and 12 bases lay in between. The CDR3 covers 15 residues. CDR3 coding DNA: TGTGCCAGCAGTTTGGGGGGGGGCCCCAATCAGCCCCAGCATTTT. Residues: CASSLGGGPNQPQHF.

This clonotype turned up a few times. This chain links TRBV3-1 with TRBJ2-1; D not certain. V lost 2 bases to trimming and J lost 8 bases, with 13 bases between them. Germline CDR1 reads LGHDT; CDR2 reads YNNKEL (reference sequence). This CDR3 is 14 amino acids long. CDR3 coding DNA: TGTGCCAGCAGCCAACGGCCTAGGAGCGATGAGCAGTTCTTC. This gives the protein CASSQRPRSDEQFF.

This chain connects TRBV12-3 or TRBV12-4 to TRBJ2-2; D is undetermined. V gave up 3 bases and J gave up 2 bases, with 7 bases separating them. The CDR3 is 14 residues long. CDR3 in amino acids: CASSFGYNTGELFF. CDR3 coding DNA: TGTGCCAGCAGTTTCGGCTATAACACCGGGGAGCTGTTTTTT.

This sequence joins TRBV6-2 or TRBV6-3 and TRBJ2-3, with D possibly matching TRBD1 (6 bases). Germline V lookup: CDR1 MNHEY, CDR2 SVGEGT. This CDR3 contains 16 residues. Trimming shortened V by 5 bases and J by 1 base, and 16 bases separated the two germline ends. CDR3 sequence reads: CASSPHREARTDTQYF. CDR3 in DNA: TGTGCCAGCAGTCCCCACAGGGAAGCACGCACAGATACGCAGTATTTT.

This chain links TRBV29-1 with TRBJ2-3; 8 bases are a match to TRBD2. Trimming took 0 bases from V and 2 from J; bases not matched to a gene: 7. This CDR3 is built from 16 residues. Germline V gene data show CDR1 as SQVTM and CDR2 as ANQGSEA. The CDR3 sequence: CSVEDQLAENTDTQYF. In DNA form, the CDR3 reads TGCAGCGTTGAAGATCAACTAGCGGAAAACACAGATACGCAGTATTTT.

This clonotype was seen a handful of times. The chain couples TRBV20-1 to TRBJ1-5; D is unclear. Trimming left V 3 bases short and J 0 bases short, with 9 bases between. Germline V gives CDR1 DFQATT, CDR2 SNEGSKA (reference sequence). This CDR3 region has 14 residues. The CDR3 loop reads CSASSGNSNQPQHF. As DNA, the CDR3 is TGCAGTGCTAGTTCCGGTAATAGCAATCAGCCCCAGCATTTT.

V usage is TRBV20-1 and J usage is TRBJ2-5, with 7 positions matching TRBD2. V lost 3 bases, J lost 5 bases, and 6 bases stayed unmatched. The CDR3 runs to 13 residues. In germline, CDR1 is DFQATT, CDR2 SNEGSKA (reference sequence). The CDR3 reads CSARSSGGETQYF. As DNA, the CDR3 is TGCAGTGCTAGGTCTAGCGGAGGGGAGACCCAGTACTTC.

This clonotype was seen many times. The chain combines TRBV7-2 with TRBJ2-1; 7 bases map to TRBD1. The ends lost 6 bases at V and 10 bases at J; junction bases unmatched: 12. The germline CDR1 and CDR2 sequences are SGHTA and FQGNSA. This CDR3 region has 14 residues. The CDR3 coding sequence is TGTGCCAGCAGGGGGACAGACCGCTATATGGAGCAGTTCTTC. It encodes CASRGTDRYMEQFF.

There are many counts of this clonotype. This sequence joins TRBV11-2 and TRBJ1-4, with D possibly TRBD1 on 6 matching bases. This CDR3 has 16 amino acids. The germline CDR1 and CDR2 sequences are SGHAT and FQNNGV. Trimming removed 5 bases at V and 3 bases at J, with 16 bases between. The CDR3 DNA reads as TGTGCCAGCAGCCAGTGGGGCGGGGGCTCTAATGAAAAACTGTTTTTT. It specifies CASSQWGGGSNEKLFF. Combining the CDR3 with reference TRBV11-2 and TRBJ1-4 gives the whole variable domain EAGVAQSPRYKIIEKRQSVAFWCNPISGHATLYWYQQILGQGPKLLIQFQNNGVVDDSQLPKDRFSAERLKGVDSTLKIQPAKLEDSAVYLCASSQWGGGSNEKLFFGSGTQLSVL.

This clonotype has a handful of counts. V gene TRBV5-6 combines with J gene TRBJ2-5, with 7 bases fitting TRBD1. CDR3 size: 13 residues. CDR1 is SGHDT and CDR2 is YYEEEE in the germline V gene. J gave up 7 bases and V 4 bases, and 7 bases lay outside the gene matches. CDR3 in amino acids: CASSHGQAGTQYF. The CDR3 DNA is TGTGCCAGCAGCCACGGACAGGCCGGGACCCAGTACTTC.

This clonotype was observed at least ten times. V gene TRBV5-1 combines with J gene TRBJ1-4; tentative D call: TRBD1 (5 bases). The CDR3 extends over 14 amino acids. Trimming cost V 4 bases and J 4 bases, with 11 bases left between them. Germline-derived CDR1 and CDR2 are SGHRS and YFSETQ. CDR3 amino acids: CASSTRGVNEKLFF. The DNA of the CDR3 is TGCGCCAGCAGCACGCGGGGCGTTAATGAAAAACTGTTTTTT.

V is TRBV29-1 and J is TRBJ2-1; D gene uncertain. Germline-derived CDR1 and CDR2 are SQVTM and ANQGSEA. CDR3 length: 13 residues. V gave up 6 bases and J gave up 8 bases, with 17 bases separating them. The CDR3 DNA reads TGCAGCGTAGACAAGACTTATTCTTATGAGCAGTTCTTC. Translation gives CSVDKTYSYEQFF.

This chain joins TRBV4-1 and TRBJ2-7; TRBD1 matches at 7 bases. V gave up 2 bases and J gave up 2 bases; unmatched junction bases: 9. Germline CDR1 and CDR2: MGHRA and YSYEKL. The CDR3 has 16 residues. CDR3 amino acids: CASSQTTSGGAYEQYF. DNA of the CDR3: TGCGCCAGCAGCCAAACAACGTCAGGGGGTGCCTACGAGCAGTACTTC.

This chain connects TRBV7-2 to TRBJ1-5; 8 positions match TRBD1. This CDR3 has 14 residues. The trim removed 5 bases at V and 6 bases at J, leaving 6 bases unmatched. Germline V gene data show CDR1 as SGHTA and CDR2 as FQGNSA. The CDR3 region is CASSTQGGGQPQHF. The CDR3 DNA follows: TGTGCCAGCAGCACACAGGGGGGGGGTCAGCCCCAGCATTTT.

The chain carries TRBV4-1 and TRBJ1-3; 8 nucleotides agree with TRBD1. The CDR3 is 15 amino acids. The J segment lost 5 bases and the V segment lost 2 bases, leaving 5 bases of the junction unmatched. Germline CDR1 MGHRA, CDR2 YSYEKL. In DNA form, the CDR3 reads TGCGCCAGCAGCCAATTGTCAGGGGGCAGAAACACCATATATTTT. Amino acids: CASSQLSGGRNTIYF.